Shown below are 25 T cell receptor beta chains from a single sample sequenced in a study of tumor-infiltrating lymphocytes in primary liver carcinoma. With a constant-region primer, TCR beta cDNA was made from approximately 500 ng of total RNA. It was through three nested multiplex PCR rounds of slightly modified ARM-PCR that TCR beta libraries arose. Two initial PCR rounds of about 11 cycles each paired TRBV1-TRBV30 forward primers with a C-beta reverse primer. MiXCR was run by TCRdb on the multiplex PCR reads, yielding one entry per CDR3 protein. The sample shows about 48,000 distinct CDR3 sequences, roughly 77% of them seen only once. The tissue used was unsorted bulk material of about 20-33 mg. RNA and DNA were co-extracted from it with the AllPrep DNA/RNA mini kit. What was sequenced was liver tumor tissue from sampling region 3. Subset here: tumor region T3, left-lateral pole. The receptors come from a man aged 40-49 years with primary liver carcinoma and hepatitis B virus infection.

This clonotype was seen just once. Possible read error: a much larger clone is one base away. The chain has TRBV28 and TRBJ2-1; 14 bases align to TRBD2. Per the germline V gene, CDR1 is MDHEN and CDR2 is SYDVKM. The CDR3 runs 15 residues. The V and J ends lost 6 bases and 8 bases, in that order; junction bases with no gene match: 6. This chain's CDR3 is CASSQGTSGSHEQFF. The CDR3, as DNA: TGTGCCAGCAGCCAAGGGACTAGCGGGAGCCATGAGCAGTTCTTC.

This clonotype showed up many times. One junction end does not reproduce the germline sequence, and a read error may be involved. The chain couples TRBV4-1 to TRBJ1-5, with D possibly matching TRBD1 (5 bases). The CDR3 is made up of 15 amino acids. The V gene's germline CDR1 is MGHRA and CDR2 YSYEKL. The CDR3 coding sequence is TGCGCCGGCAGCCAAGGTGGAGGGGCCAATCAGCCCCAGCATTTT. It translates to CAGSQGGGANQPQHF.

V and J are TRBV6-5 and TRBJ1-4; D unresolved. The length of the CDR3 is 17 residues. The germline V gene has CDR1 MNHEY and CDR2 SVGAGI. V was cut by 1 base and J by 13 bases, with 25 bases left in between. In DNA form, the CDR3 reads TGTGCCAGCAGTTACTATTGGGATTCGGCGCTTAATGAGATACTGTTTTTT. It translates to CASSYYWDSALNEILFF.

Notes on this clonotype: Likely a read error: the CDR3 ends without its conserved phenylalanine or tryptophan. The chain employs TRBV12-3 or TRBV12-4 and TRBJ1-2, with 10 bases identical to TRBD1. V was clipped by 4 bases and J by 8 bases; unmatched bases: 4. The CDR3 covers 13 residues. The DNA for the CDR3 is TGTGCCAGCAGTTCGGACAGGGGGTACGGCTACACCCTC. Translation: CASSSDRGYGYTL.

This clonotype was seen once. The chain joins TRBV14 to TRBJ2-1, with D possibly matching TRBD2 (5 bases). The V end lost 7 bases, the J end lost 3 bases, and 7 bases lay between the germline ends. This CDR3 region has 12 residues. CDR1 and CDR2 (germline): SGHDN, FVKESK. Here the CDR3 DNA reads TGTGCCAGCAACCGGGACTACAATGAGCAGTTCTTC. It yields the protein CASNRDYNEQFF. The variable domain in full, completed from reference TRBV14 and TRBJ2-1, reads EAGVTQFPSHSVIEKGQTVTLRCDPISGHDNLYWYRRVMGKEIKFLLHFVKESKQDESGMPNNRFLAERTGGTYSTLKVQPAELEDSGVYFCASNRDYNEQFFGPGTRLTVL.

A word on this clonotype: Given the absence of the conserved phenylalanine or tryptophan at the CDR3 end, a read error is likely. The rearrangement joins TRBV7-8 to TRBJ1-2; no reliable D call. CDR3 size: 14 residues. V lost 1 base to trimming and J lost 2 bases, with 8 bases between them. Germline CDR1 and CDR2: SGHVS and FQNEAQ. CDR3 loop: CASSLGTANYGYTV. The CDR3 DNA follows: TGTGCCAGCAGCTTAGGGACGGCCAACTATGGCTACACCGTC.

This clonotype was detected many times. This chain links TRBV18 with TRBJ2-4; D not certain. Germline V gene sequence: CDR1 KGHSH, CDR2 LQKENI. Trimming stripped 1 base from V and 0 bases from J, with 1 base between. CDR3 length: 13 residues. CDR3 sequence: CASSPLAKNIQYF. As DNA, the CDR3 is TGTGCCAGCTCACCACTAGCCAAAAACATTCAGTACTTC.

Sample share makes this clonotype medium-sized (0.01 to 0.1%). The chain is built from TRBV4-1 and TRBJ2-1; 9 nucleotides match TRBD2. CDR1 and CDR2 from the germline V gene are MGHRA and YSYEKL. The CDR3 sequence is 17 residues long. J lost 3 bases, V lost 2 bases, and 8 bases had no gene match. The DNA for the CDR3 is TGCGCCAGCAGCCAACCGTGGGGACTAGCAGACTACAATGAGCAGTTCTTC. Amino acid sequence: CASSQPWGLADYNEQFF.

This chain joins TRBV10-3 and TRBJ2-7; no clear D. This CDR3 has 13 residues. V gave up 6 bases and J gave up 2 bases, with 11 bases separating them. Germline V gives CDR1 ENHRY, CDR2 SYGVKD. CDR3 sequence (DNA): TGTGCCATCAGCCCGGGCAACGCCTACGAGCAGTACTTC. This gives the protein CAISPGNAYEQYF.

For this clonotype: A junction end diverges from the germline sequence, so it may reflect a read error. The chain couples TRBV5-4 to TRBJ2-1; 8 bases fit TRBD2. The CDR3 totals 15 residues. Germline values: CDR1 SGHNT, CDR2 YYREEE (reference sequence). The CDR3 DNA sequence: TGTGCCAGCAGCTCGGGGATAGCGGGAAGAGCTGAGCGGTTCTTC. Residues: CASSSGIAGRAERFF.

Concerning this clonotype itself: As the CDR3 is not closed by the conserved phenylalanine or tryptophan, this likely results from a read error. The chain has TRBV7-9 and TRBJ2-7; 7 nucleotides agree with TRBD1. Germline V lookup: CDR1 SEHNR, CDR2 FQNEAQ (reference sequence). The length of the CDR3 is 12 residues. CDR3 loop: CASSRTGDEQYS. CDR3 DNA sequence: TGTGCAAGCAGCCGGACAGGAGACGAGCAGTACTCC.

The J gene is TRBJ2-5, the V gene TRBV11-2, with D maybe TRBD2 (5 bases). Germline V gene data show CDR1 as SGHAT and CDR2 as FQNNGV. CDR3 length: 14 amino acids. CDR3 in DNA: TGTCCCAACAGCTCGACGGGGATATTACTGTCCCAGTACTTC. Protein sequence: CPNSSTGILLSQYF.

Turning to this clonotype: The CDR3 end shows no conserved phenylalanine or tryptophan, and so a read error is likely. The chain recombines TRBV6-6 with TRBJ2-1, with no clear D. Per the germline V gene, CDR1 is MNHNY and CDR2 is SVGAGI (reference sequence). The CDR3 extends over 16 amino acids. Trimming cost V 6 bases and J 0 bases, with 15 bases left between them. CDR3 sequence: CASRLTVLSSYNEQFL. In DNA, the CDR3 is TGTGCCAGCAGGCTTACCGTACTTAGCTCCTACAATGAGCAGTTCCTC.

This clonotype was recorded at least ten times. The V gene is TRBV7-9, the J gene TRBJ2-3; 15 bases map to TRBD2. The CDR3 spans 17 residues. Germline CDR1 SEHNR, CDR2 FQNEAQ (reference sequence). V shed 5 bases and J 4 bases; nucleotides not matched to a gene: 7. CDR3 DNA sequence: TGTGCCAGCAGCCTGTGGACTAGCGGGAGGGTCCCAGATACGCAGTATTTT. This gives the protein CASSLWTSGRVPDTQYF.

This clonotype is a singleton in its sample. CDR3: CAGILDRSSGRTIYF. In nucleotides, the CDR3 is TGCGCCGGCATCCTTGACAGGTCCTCTGGACGCACCATATATTTT. The V and J genes are TRBV4-1 and TRBJ1-3; a possible D gene is TRBD1 (6 bases). V was clipped by 11 bases and J by 9 bases, with 26 bases between them. Germline values: CDR1 MGHRA, CDR2 YSYEKL. The CDR3 loop spans 15 amino acids.

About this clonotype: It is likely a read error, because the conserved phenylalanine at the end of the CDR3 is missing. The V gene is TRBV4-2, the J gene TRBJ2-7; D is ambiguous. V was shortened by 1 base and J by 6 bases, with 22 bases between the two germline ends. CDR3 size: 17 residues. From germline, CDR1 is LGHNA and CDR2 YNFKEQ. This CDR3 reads CASSQAGYPRWSGEQYS. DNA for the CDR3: TGTGCCAGCAGCCAAGCAGGTTACCCCCGGTGGTCTGGCGAGCAGTACTCC.

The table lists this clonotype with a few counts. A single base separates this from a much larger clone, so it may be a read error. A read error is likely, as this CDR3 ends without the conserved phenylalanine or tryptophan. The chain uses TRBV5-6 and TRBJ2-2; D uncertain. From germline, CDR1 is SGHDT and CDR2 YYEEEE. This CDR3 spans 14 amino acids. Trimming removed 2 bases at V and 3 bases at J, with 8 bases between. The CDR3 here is CASSFEGYTGELFL. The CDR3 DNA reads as TGTGCCAGCAGCTTCGAAGGGTACACCGGGGAGCTGTTTCTT.

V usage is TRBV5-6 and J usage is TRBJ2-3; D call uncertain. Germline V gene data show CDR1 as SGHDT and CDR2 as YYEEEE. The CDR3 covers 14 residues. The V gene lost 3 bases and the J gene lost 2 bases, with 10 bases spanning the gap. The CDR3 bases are TGTGCCAGCAGCTCAGTACTGGTCACAGATACGCAGTATTTT. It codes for CASSSVLVTDTQYF.

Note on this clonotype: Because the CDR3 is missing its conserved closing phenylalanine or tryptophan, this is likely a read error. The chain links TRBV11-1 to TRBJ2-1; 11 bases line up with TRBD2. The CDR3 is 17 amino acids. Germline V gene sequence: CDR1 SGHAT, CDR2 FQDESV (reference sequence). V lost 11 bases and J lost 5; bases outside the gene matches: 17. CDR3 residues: CADSLALLGLADNEQFL. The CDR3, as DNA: TGTGCCGACAGCTTAGCCCTTCTGGGACTAGCGGACAATGAGCAGTTCCTC.

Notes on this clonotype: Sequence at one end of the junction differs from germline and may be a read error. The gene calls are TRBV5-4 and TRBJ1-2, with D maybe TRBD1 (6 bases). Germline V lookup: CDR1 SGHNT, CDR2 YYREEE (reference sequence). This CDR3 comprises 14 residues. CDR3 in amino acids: CTSSLRGGLGGYTF. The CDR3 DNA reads TGTACCAGCAGCTTGCGGGGGGGCCTTGGCGGCTACACCTTC.

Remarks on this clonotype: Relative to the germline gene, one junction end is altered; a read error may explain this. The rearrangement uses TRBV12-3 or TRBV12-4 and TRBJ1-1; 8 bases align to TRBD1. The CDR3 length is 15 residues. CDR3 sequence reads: CTSSPRQGPYTEAFF. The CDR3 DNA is TGTACCAGCAGTCCCCGACAGGGGCCCTACACTGAGGCTTTCTTT.

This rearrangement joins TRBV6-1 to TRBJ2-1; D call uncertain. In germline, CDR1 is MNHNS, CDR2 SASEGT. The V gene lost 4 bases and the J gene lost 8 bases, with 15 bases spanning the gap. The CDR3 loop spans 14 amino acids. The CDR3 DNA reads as TGTGCCAGCAGTGGACATGGATCGTACGATGAGCAGTTCTTC. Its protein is CASSGHGSYDEQFF.

Written as DNA, the CDR3 is TGTGCCAGCAACTCACAGGGGGCTAGGAAATATGGCTACACCTTC. Residues: CASNSQGARKYGYTF. The chain links TRBV5-6 to TRBJ1-2; 9 bases are a match to TRBD1. The V gene's germline CDR1 is SGHDT and CDR2 YYEEEE. The CDR3 extends over 15 amino acids. The junction had 11 bases not matched to a gene; V was cut back by 6 bases and J by 5 bases.

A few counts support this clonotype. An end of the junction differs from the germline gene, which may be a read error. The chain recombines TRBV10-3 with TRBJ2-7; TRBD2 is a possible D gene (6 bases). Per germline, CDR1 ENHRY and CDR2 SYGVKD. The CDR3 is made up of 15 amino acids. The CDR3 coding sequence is TGTGCCATCAGTGGAACTGTCCGGGAGAGTACCGAGCAGCACTTC. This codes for CAISGTVRESTEQHF.

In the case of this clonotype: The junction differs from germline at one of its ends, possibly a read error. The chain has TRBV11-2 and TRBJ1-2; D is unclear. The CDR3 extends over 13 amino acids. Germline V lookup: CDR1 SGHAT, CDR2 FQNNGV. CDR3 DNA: TGTGCCAGCAACTTAGATGGGAGCTATAGCTACACCTTC. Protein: CASNLDGSYSYTF.